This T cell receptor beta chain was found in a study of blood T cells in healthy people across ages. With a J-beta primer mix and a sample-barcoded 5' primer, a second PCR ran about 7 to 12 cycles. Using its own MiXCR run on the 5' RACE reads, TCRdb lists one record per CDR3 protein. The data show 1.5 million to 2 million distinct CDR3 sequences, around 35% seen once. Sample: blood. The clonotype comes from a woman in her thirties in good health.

In nucleotides, the CDR3 is TGTGCCAGCAGTTTGGGGCAGGGGTTAAGCTCCTACAATCCACCCCTCCACTTT. Its translation: CASSLGQGLSSYNPPLHF. V usage is TRBV12-3 or TRBV12-4 and J usage is TRBJ1-6; perhaps TRBD1 as D (6 bases). V lost 3 bases and J 11 bases, leaving 26 bases between the germline ends. This CDR3 spans 18 amino acids.